This T cell receptor (beta chain) was identified in a study of CD8 T cells in Susac syndrome. The CDR3 consists of 14 residues. With 3 bases removed from V and 1 base from J, the gap between germline ends came to 7 bases. In germline, CDR1 is KGHSH, CDR2 LQKENI. RNA in amounts of about 0.5 to 1 ug was reverse transcribed with random hexamers. TCRdb independently ran MiXCR on the immunoSEQ multiplex PCR reads; one entry per CDR3 protein. This sample has roughly 120,000 distinct CDR3 sequences, with 85% to 95% found just once. This clonotype originated in a human donor with multiple sclerosis. This chain uses TRBV18 with TRBJ2-1, with D possibly being TRBD1 (5 bases). Sample: CD4+ T cells from PBMCs. In DNA form, the CDR3 reads TGTGCCAGCTCACCCGACAGATCCTACAATGAGCAGTTCTTC. Residues: CASSPDRSYNEQFF. Full variable domain (rest looked up from reference TRBV18 and TRBJ2-1): NAGVMQNPRHLVRRRGQEARLRCSPMKGHSHVYWYRQLPEEGLKFMVYLQKENIIDESGMPKERFSAEFPKEGPSILRIQQVVRGDSAAYFCASSPDRSYNEQFFGPGTRLTVL.